The clone carrying this T cell receptor (beta chain) was counted between two and nine times. Germline-derived CDR1 and CDR2 are SNHLY and FYNNEI. The CDR3 consists of 17 residues. V lost 6 bases to trimming and J lost 2 bases, with 22 bases between them. The source of the sample is a study of blood T cells in healthy people across ages. Next came a second PCR, run for 7 to 11 cycles, which used a sample-barcoded 5' primer along with a J-beta primer mix. MiXCR was run by TCRdb on the 5' RACE reads, yielding one entry per CDR3 protein. This table holds some 700,000 distinct CDR3 sequences, about a fifth found once.

The clonotype was recovered from a man in his 70s in good health. J is TRBJ2-5 and V is TRBV2, with D tentatively TRBD1 or TRBD2 (5 bases each). Sequencing used blood. The CDR3 region is CASSDLYPGASQETQYF. CDR3 nucleotide sequence: TGTGCCAGCAGCGACCTCTACCCCGGGGCTTCTCAAGAGACCCAGTACTTC. The full variable domain, rest sourced from reference TRBV2 and TRBJ2-5, is EPEVTQTPSHQVTQMGQEVILRCVPISNHLYFYWYRQILGQKVEFLVSFYNNEISEKSEIFDDQFSVERPDGSNFTLKIRSTKLEDSAMYFCASSDLYPGASQETQYFGPGTRLLVL.